This T cell receptor (beta chain) was captured in a study of blood T cell repertoires in COVID-19. The wider study: The United States, Italy and Spain supplied acute and convalescent COVID-19 samples. PBMCs, B-cell-depleted T cells, or T cells provided the cDNA or gDNA that made up the material.

The authors' processing: Estimation of nucleated cell counts relied on the amplification of reference gene primers. Produced via immunoSEQ multiplex PCR; TCRdb's table is partial and in-frame only. That table supplies the V and J calls and clone size; D and trimming were determined from the DNA. Seen here are 100,000 or so clones, 85% observed once, and the top ten hold about 3.8%. The trim removed 7 bases at V and 10 bases at J, leaving 10 bases unmatched. Looked up from germline, CDR1 is SNHLY and CDR2 is FYNNEI. The CDR3 has 14 amino acids. V usage is TRBV2 and J usage is TRBJ2-1, with 10 bases that match TRBD1. The sequence came from a man in his fifties or sixties with acute or convalescent COVID-19. The specimen was peripheral blood. CDR3 nucleotides: TGTGCCAGCACCCAAGGACAGGGGGAAGGCGAGCAGTTCTTC. Translation: CASTQGQGEGEQFF. Drawing the rest from reference TRBV2 and TRBJ2-1, the complete variable domain is EPEVTQTPSHQVTQMGQEVILRCVPISNHLYFYWYRQILGQKVEFLVSFYNNEISEKSEIFDDQFSVERPDGSNFTLKIRSTKLEDSAMYFCASTQGQGEGEQFFGPGTRLTVL.